This T cell receptor (beta chain) was identified in a study of OX40 agonist ivuxolimab in advanced cancers. J was trimmed by 1 base and V by 5 bases; bases with no gene match: 2. This CDR3 contains 14 residues. Germline V gene data show CDR1 as SGHVS and CDR2 as FQNEAQ. Sequenced by immunoSEQ multiplex PCR; TCRdb stores in-frame clones only, minus some. The repertoire holds tens of thousands of clones, more than 80% seen once, with 1.9% in the top ten. The sample was CD4+ or CD8+ T cells sorted from blood, taken in a trial of the OX40 agonist ivuxolimab. The chain employs TRBV7-8 and TRBJ1-1; TRBD1 agrees at 9 bases. The TCR comes from an adult with an advanced solid tumor such as melanoma, head and neck, liver or kidney cancer. The CDR3 is CASSRTGENTEAFF. The CDR3 region has the DNA TGTGCCAGCAGCCGGACAGGGGAGAACACTGAAGCTTTCTTT.